The entry that follows covers one T cell receptor beta chain sequence. The source of the sample is a study of T cells in women clearing cervical HPV infection. The assay was immunoSEQ multiplex PCR, and TCRdb's table has in-frame clones only and misses some. This listing includes roughly 34,000 clones. The clonotype was recovered from a woman between 18 and 69 years old with a cervical HPV16 infection that either progressed to CIN3+ or cleared (not recorded which). Sequencing was performed on blood buffy coat.

This CDR3 is CSAQGFERKTQYF. The covered CDR3 bases are TGCAGCGCCCAGGGATTCGAGCGAAAGACC. The rearrangement joins TRBV29-1 to TRBJ2-5, with TRBD1 as a possible D gene (5 bases). Read data end 3 residues before the CDR3 end; the end is taken from the germline J gene. The CDR3 spans 13 residues. Germline V gene data show CDR1 as SQVTM and CDR2 as ANQGSEA. Trimming left V 7 bases short and J 6 bases short, with 18 bases between.